These 15 T cell receptor beta chains came from one sample sequenced in a study of blood T cell repertoires in COVID-19. Sequencing was performed with immunoSEQ multiplex PCR; in TCRdb, only in-frame clones are kept and a portion is missing. The sample shows 95,000 to 120,000 clones, 84% of them seen only once. Sequenced material: peripheral blood. These receptor sequences come from a woman between 35 and 50 years old with acute or convalescent COVID-19.

This chain links TRBV5-1 with TRBJ1-1; a weak D match, TRBD1 (6 bases). The CDR3 loop spans 14 amino acids. Trimming removed 0 bases at V and 1 base at J, with 7 bases between. In germline, CDR1 is SGHRS, CDR2 YFSETQ. CDR3 region: CASSLGDKNTEAFF. The CDR3 DNA reads as TGCGCCAGCAGCTTGGGGGACAAGAACACTGAAGCTTTCTTT.

This chain joins TRBV18 and TRBJ1-1; D is possibly TRBD1 (5 bases). In germline, CDR1 is KGHSH, CDR2 LQKENI. The CDR3 runs to 13 residues. Deletions cut 8 bases from V and 7 bases from J, with 17 bases between. The CDR3, as DNA: TGTGCCAGCACCGACCTTCCGGGGGGTGAAGCTTTCTTT. Its translation: CASTDLPGGEAFF.

This clone was observed a single time. The chain recombines TRBV6-5 with TRBJ1-2; D is ambiguous. V gave up 0 bases and J gave up 7 bases, with 12 bases separating them. The CDR3 loop spans 14 amino acids. The germline CDR1 and CDR2 sequences are MNHEY and SVGAGI. CDR3 in DNA: TGTGCCAGCAGTTACTCTGGGGTGGAGGGTGGCTACACCTTC. It yields the protein CASSYSGVEGGYTF.

The chain links TRBV11-2 to TRBJ2-1, with 8 nucleotides matching TRBD2. Looked up from germline, CDR1 is SGHAT and CDR2 is FQNNGV. V was clipped by 0 bases and J by 6 bases; unmatched bases: 7. This CDR3 comprises 16 residues. The CDR3 coding sequence is TGTGCCAGCAGCTTAGATGGTGGGACTAGAGGCAATGAGCAGTTCTTC. It yields the protein CASSLDGGTRGNEQFF.

The chain carries TRBV4-3 and TRBJ2-3; the D gene is possibly TRBD2 (6 bases). V was cut by 4 bases and J by 2 bases, with 16 bases left in between. Germline loops: CDR1 LGHNA, CDR2 YSLEER. CDR3 length: 16 residues. CDR3: CASSPRGSGYTDTQYF. CDR3 nucleotides: TGCGCCAGCAGCCCCCGAGGTAGCGGATACACAGATACGCAGTATTTT.

V is TRBV19 and J is TRBJ1-1; D is possibly TRBD1 (5 bases). CDR1 and CDR2 (germline): LNHDA, SQIVND (reference sequence). This CDR3 is 15 amino acids long. V was clipped by 5 bases and J by 5 bases, with 18 bases between them. The CDR3 sequence is CASSVPQVLGTEAFF. Here the CDR3 DNA reads TGTGCCAGTAGTGTTCCACAGGTTTTAGGGACTGAAGCTTTCTTT.

The chain links TRBV15 to TRBJ1-2, with D maybe TRBD1 (6 bases). V was shortened by 2 bases and J by 3 bases, with 19 bases between the two germline ends. This CDR3 has 17 residues. Germline CDR1 LNHNV, CDR2 YYDKDF (reference sequence). The CDR3 coding sequence is TGTGCCACCAGCAGACGACAGGTCAGCATAAGGGACTATGGCTACACCTTC. Protein: CATSRRQVSIRDYGYTF.

This chain joins TRBV3-1 (or the pseudogene TRBV3-2) and TRBJ1-6; tentatively, D is TRBD1 (6 bases). The V end was cut by 8 bases, the J end by 3 bases, with 14 bases between. The CDR3 is made up of 15 amino acids. From germline, CDR1 is LGHDT and CDR2 YNNKEL (reference sequence). The chain's CDR3 is CASANSDSYNSPLHF. CDR3 in DNA: TGTGCCAGCGCTAACTCGGACAGCTATAATTCACCCCTCCACTTT.

The chain has TRBV6-5 and TRBJ1-2; 12 nucleotides line up with TRBD1. The length of the CDR3 is 16 residues. Germline V gene data show CDR1 as MNHEY and CDR2 as SVGAGI. Losses at the gene ends were 4 bases for V and 8 bases for J; bases not matched to a gene: 11. This chain's CDR3 is CASSFGTGGSRGGYTF. DNA of the CDR3: TGTGCCAGCAGTTTTGGGACAGGGGGCTCACGGGGAGGCTACACCTTC.

The chain uses TRBV6-5 and TRBJ1-2; no clear D gene. Germline V gives CDR1 MNHEY, CDR2 SVGAGI. With 4 bases removed from V and 5 bases from J, the gap between germline ends came to 17 bases. The CDR3 extends over 15 amino acids. Written as DNA, the CDR3 is TGTGCCAGCAGTTCCCCGCCCTCACATAAATATGGCTACACCTTC. This encodes CASSSPPSHKYGYTF.

The chain employs TRBV7-2 and TRBJ1-1; D gene unclear. CDR3 length: 15 amino acids. Trimming took off 1 base at V and 4 bases at J, with 13 bases between the two ends. Germline CDR1 reads SGHTA; CDR2 reads FQGNSA. The CDR3 DNA reads as TGTGCCAGCAGCTTAGTGGCAAGTGCGGGCACTGAAGCTTTCTTT. Encoded protein: CASSLVASAGTEAFF.

The rearrangement joins TRBV29-1 to TRBJ2-1, with no clear D. V was trimmed by 5 bases and J by 5 bases, leaving 10 bases between them. The germline CDR1 and CDR2 sequences are SQVTM and ANQGSEA. The CDR3 is 12 amino acids. The CDR3 is CSVRRRDNEQFF. In nucleotides, the CDR3 is TGCAGCGTTCGTCGTCGAGACAATGAGCAGTTCTTC.

The chain joins TRBV9 to TRBJ1-2; 9 bases map to TRBD1. Germline values: CDR1 SGDLS, CDR2 YYNGEE. The CDR3 covers 13 residues. V was clipped by 5 bases and J by 6 bases; unmatched bases: 5. The CDR3 spells CASSVRTGDGYTF. DNA for the CDR3: TGTGCCAGCAGTGTAAGGACAGGGGATGGCTACACCTTC.

The chain combines TRBV4-3 with TRBJ1-1; the match to TRBD1 covers 9 bases. Germline V CDR1 and CDR2: LGHNA, YSLEER. This CDR3 has 18 amino acids. V was pared by 0 bases and J by 7 bases, with 15 bases of the junction left unmatched. CDR3 loop: CASSQDLRTGDGFSEAFF. DNA of the CDR3: TGCGCCAGCAGCCAAGATCTTAGGACAGGGGATGGTTTCAGTGAAGCTTTCTTT.

The chain joins TRBV24-1 to TRBJ2-7, with a tentative D call TRBD1 (7 bases). Trimming left V 11 bases short and J 0 bases short, with 19 bases between. Germline CDR1 and CDR2: KGHDR and SFDVKD. The CDR3 runs to 15 residues. CDR3 sequence: CASRDSGTDSYEQYF. The DNA for the CDR3 is TGTGCCAGCCGGGACTCCGGGACAGACTCCTACGAGCAGTACTTC.